Listed below are T cell receptor beta chains from one sample, sequenced in a study of cytomegalovirus exposure and HLA in healthy donors. Assay used: immunoSEQ multiplex PCR; TCRdb lists only in-frame clones, some missing. The sample includes 100,000 or so clones, more than 65% of them seen just once. Sequencing used PBMCs. The receptors were sampled from a woman aged 18 to 35 in good health and CMV-seropositive. CDR3s include the opening cysteine and the closing phenylalanine or tryptophan. Fields, in order: D gene, V gene, clone size, J gene, CDR3 DNA, CDR3 protein. D genes are given only for firm matches. Clone size, where shown, is once, few, many, or a class for clones that have expanded.

>-|TRBV10-3|-|TRBJ1-1
TGTGCCATCAGAAGCGACAGGAACACTGAAGCTTTCTTT
CAIRSDRNTEAFF
>-|TRBV28|-|TRBJ2-7
TGTGCCAGCAGTTTGGGAGGAATAGGCTCCTACGAGCAGTACTTC
CASSLGGIGSYEQYF
>TRBD1|TRBV7-3|-|TRBJ2-4
TGTGCCAGCAGCCCGGGACAGGGAAACATTCAGTACTTC
CASSPGQGNIQYF
>TRBD1|TRBV19|few|TRBJ1-1
TGTGCCAGTATATCGGACAGGAAACGGATCGAAGCTTTCTTT
CASISDRKRIEAFF
>-|TRBV28|-|TRBJ2-5
TGTGCCAGCAGTTTTAATCCGGAGGAGACCCAGTACTTC
CASSFNPEETQYF
>-|TRBV11-2|-|TRBJ2-2
TGTGCCAGCACCGGACAACGGAACACCGGGGAGCTGTTTTTT
CASTGQRNTGELFF
>-|TRBV28|once|TRBJ2-7
TGTGCCAGCAGCCCGAGAGGCTTCACTTCCTACGAGCAGTACTTC
CASSPRGFTSYEQYF
>-|TRBV28|-|TRBJ1-2
TGTGCCAGCAGTGTAACAGGGAACTATGGCTACACCTTC
CASSVTGNYGYTF
>TRBD1|TRBV19|once|TRBJ2-3
TGTGCCAGTAGTATAGACAGGGGGCGCCCGGATACGCAGTATTTT
CASSIDRGRPDTQYF
>TRBD1|TRBV28|-|TRBJ2-1
TGTGCCAGCAGTAGCCGGGACAGGAGGGGGCATGAGCAGTTCTTC
CASSSRDRRGHEQFF
>TRBD1|TRBV28|once|TRBJ2-5
TGTGCCAGCAGTGTGCCGACAGGGCTGGAGACCCAGTACTTC
CASSVPTGLETQYF
>-|TRBV18|-|TRBJ2-2
TGTGCCAGCTCCACCAGTTCAGGTCCCGGGGAGCTGTTTTTT
CASSTSSGPGELFF
>TRBD2|TRBV5-1|once|TRBJ2-7
TGCGCCAGCAGCTTGGGAATAGCGGGGGCATACGAGCAGTACTTC
CASSLGIAGAYEQYF
>TRBD1|TRBV7-8|-|TRBJ1-2
TGTGCCAGCAGCCCCGGACAGGACTATGGCTACACCTTC
CASSPGQDYGYTF
>-|TRBV2|-|TRBJ2-7
TGTGCCAGCAGTGTTCCGCGGCGAAGGGGTTCCTACGAGCAGTACTTC
CASSVPRRRGSYEQYF
>-|TRBV6-4|-|TRBJ2-3
TGTGCCAGCAGTGTGGGCCATCTTAGCACAGATACGCAGTATTTT
CASSVGHLSTDTQYF
>TRBD2|TRBV30|-|TRBJ2-7
TGTGCCTGGAGTGTCGGACTAGCGGGTTCCTACGAGCAGTACTTC
CAWSVGLAGSYEQYF
>TRBD2|TRBV9|-|TRBJ2-7
TGTGCCAGCAGCGTCTCCCTTTCCGGGGGGGAGCAGTACTTC
CASSVSLSGGEQYF
>-|TRBV19|-|TRBJ2-5
TGTGCCAGTAGGTCGGGACTCCATCGGGAGACCCAGTACTTC
CASRSGLHRETQYF
>TRBD2|TRBV5-4|-|TRBJ2-1
TGTGCCAGCAGCTTGGGGACTAGCGGGTACAATGAGCAGTTCTTC
CASSLGTSGYNEQFF
>-|TRBV11-2|few|TRBJ2-5
TGTGCCAGCAGCTCGTACCAAGAGACCCAGTACTTC
CASSSYQETQYF
>TRBD1|TRBV18|-|TRBJ2-7
TGTGCCAGCTCACCGCTAGCCGGGACAGGGGGCTCCTACGAGCAGTACTTC
CASSPLAGTGGSYEQYF
>-|TRBV29-1|-|TRBJ1-2
TGCAGCGTTCCCTCCGGGGGTGTCTATGGCTACACCTTC
CSVPSGGVYGYTF
>-|TRBV27|-|TRBJ2-7
TGTGCCAGCAGTTTAGGACTCCCTACCTACGAGCAGTACTTC
CASSLGLPTYEQYF
>TRBD2|TRBV28|-|TRBJ2-3
TGTGCCAGCACCTTAGCGGGAGTCACAGATACGCAGTATTTT
CASTLAGVTDTQYF
>TRBD1|TRBV7-2|once|TRBJ2-3
TGTGCCAGCAGCGGCAGGGGGCTGAGGGCAGATACGCAGTATTTT
CASSGRGLRADTQYF
>TRBD2|TRBV5-6|few|TRBJ2-1
TGTGCCAGCAGCAACCCCCCAGCGGGAGGGCCGTTGGCTGAGCAGTTCTTC
CASSNPPAGGPLAEQFF
>TRBD1|TRBV28|-|TRBJ1-1
TGTGCCAGCAGGGAGGATGGGACAGTTATAATCACTGAAGCTTTCTTT
CASREDGTVIITEAFF
>TRBD1|TRBV28|-|TRBJ2-2
TGTGCCAGCAGTTTATCTGGGACAGGGGCCCAGTCCGGGGAGCTGTTTTTT
CASSLSGTGAQSGELFF
>-|TRBV5-5|-|TRBJ1-5
TGTGCCAGCAGCTTGGCTGATCAGCCCCAGCATTTT
CASSLADQPQHF
>TRBD2|TRBV18|-|TRBJ2-7
TGTGCCAGCTCACCACTCCCCGCGGGGGGAGGGGCCTACGAGCAGTACTTC
CASSPLPAGGGAYEQYF